The source of this TCR beta chain is a study of T cell responses to AZD1222 COVID-19 vaccine. The CDR3 loop spans 18 amino acids. The germline gives CDR1 ENHRY, CDR2 SYGVKD. Germline trimming cut 3 bases from V and 6 bases from J; bases unmatched to any gene: 18. Clones were sequenced by immunoSEQ multiplex PCR, and TCRdb holds only the in-frame ones, with some missing. The sample lists fewer than 150,000 clones, 88% occurring once. The chain uses TRBV10-3 and TRBJ1-1, with 8 nucleotides matching TRBD1. The sample was peripheral blood, taken 28 days after the second AZD1222 dose. The TCR comes from an adult who received the AZD1222 COVID-19 vaccine. CDR3 amino acids: CAISELTPGQGRKAEAFF. The CDR3 nucleotides read TGTGCCATCAGTGAATTAACCCCTGGACAGGGAAGGAAGGCTGAAGCTTTCTTT.